This T cell receptor beta chain was identified during a study of blood T cell repertoires in COVID-19. Study information: Acute-phase and convalescent COVID-19 samples originated in the United States, Italy and Spain. T cells, B-cell-depleted T cells, or PBMCs provided the cDNA or gDNA that served as material.

The V end lost 2 bases, the J end lost 0 bases, and 6 bases lay between the germline ends. Germline CDR1 is SGHDT and CDR2 is YYEEEE. The CDR3 totals 14 residues. A word on this clone: The same CDR3 is also encoded by other DNA sequences in this sample.

Authors' methods: Estimates of nucleated cell counts were drawn from the amplification of reference gene primers. Profiled with immunoSEQ multiplex PCR; TCRdb holds only in-frame clones, not every one. V and J calls and clone size follow that table, whereas D and trimming were derived from the DNA. This sample carries 200,000 to 250,000 clones, about four fifths of them seen once, and the ten largest clones take about 4%. The TCR comes from a man in his forties or fifties with acute or convalescent COVID-19. The genes are TRBV5-6 and TRBJ1-3; D is undetermined. What was sequenced was peripheral blood. The DNA of the CDR3 is TGTGCCAGCAGCTTACGGGGCTCTGGAAACACCATATATTTT. It encodes CASSLRGSGNTIYF.